The 28 T cell receptor beta chains listed next were all sequenced from one sample in a study of monozygotic twins with inflammatory bowel disease. TCRdb reprocessed the 5' RACE reads and reports one entry per CDR3 protein, with no DNA. This sample's table reports around 380,000 distinct CDR3 sequences. The sample was blood. These receptors originate from a human donor with ulcerative colitis or Crohn's disease, or a healthy co-twin of an affected twin (not recorded which).

V is TRBV5-1 and J is TRBJ2-3. The germline V gene has CDR1 SGHRS and CDR2 YFSETQ. This CDR3 comprises 14 residues. CDR3 protein: CASSLTVGTDTQYF.

The V gene is TRBV7-2, the J gene TRBJ2-7; the D gene TCRdb calls, TRBD1, cannot be checked with no DNA. The CDR3 covers 14 residues. Germline assignment: CDR1 SGHTA and CDR2 FQGNSA. CDR3 in amino acids: CASSFDGGSYEQYF.

The chain has TRBV28 and TRBJ2-1. Per the germline V gene, CDR1 is MDHEN and CDR2 is SYDVKM. The CDR3 length is 15 residues. The CDR3 sequence: CASSLNILSYNEQFF.

The V and J genes are TRBV12-3 or TRBV12-4 and TRBJ1-1; TCRdb's assignment of TRBD1 cannot be checked, as there is no DNA. This CDR3 comprises 12 residues. The CDR3 sequence is CASKQGPLGAFF.

The rearrangement links TRBV7-2 to TRBJ2-5. Germline-derived CDR1 and CDR2 are SGHTA and FQGNSA. The length of the CDR3 is 15 residues. The CDR3 loop is CASSLGTLGMGTQYF.

The rearrangement links TRBV3-1 to TRBJ2-2; TCRdb indicates TRBD2, and absent DNA this call remains unverified. There are 13 residues in the CDR3. Germline V gene sequence: CDR1 LGHDT, CDR2 YNNKEL (reference sequence). CDR3 loop: CASSLLEAGELFF.

This chain connects TRBV4-1 to TRBJ2-7; TCRdb designates TRBD1, a call that cannot be tested without DNA. CDR1 and CDR2 (germline): MGHRA, YSYEKL. CDR3 length: 16 amino acids. The CDR3 here is CASSPDSGGTLYEQYF.

V and J are TRBV5-4 and TRBJ2-3. The CDR3 covers 13 residues. Per germline, CDR1 SGHNT and CDR2 YYREEE (reference sequence). The CDR3 spells CASSLEYTDTQYF.

J is TRBJ2-3 and V is TRBV18. Germline-derived CDR1 and CDR2 are KGHSH and LQKENI. The CDR3 is 11 amino acids. CDR3 sequence reads: CASFSTDTQYF.

This chain connects TRBV5-1 to TRBJ1-5. Germline V lookup: CDR1 SGHRS, CDR2 YFSETQ. The CDR3 loop spans 15 amino acids. The CDR3 here is CASSRDSGSNQPQHF.

This sequence joins TRBV27 and TRBJ2-2; TCRdb picks TRBD1, but there is no DNA to check that call. This CDR3 region has 16 residues. Germline V gives CDR1 MNHEY, CDR2 SMNVEV (reference sequence). The CDR3 spells CASSGDRGLYTGELFF.

V usage is TRBV2 and J usage is TRBJ1-5. Looked up from germline, CDR1 is SNHLY and CDR2 is FYNNEI. The length of the CDR3 is 17 residues. This CDR3 reads CASSVFRGQSPNQPQHF.

The chain joins TRBV20-1 to TRBJ1-2; with no DNA, the TCRdb D assignment of TRBD1 cannot be verified. From germline, CDR1 is DFQATT and CDR2 SNEGSKA (reference sequence). This CDR3 region has 14 residues. The CDR3 region is CSALYGGANYGYTF.

The chain employs TRBV7-3 and TRBJ2-3. Germline assignment: CDR1 SGHTA and CDR2 FQGTGA. This CDR3 comprises 15 residues. This chain's CDR3 is CASSLTVRVTDTQYF.

J is TRBJ2-7 and V is TRBV27; TCRdb's D call of TRBD2 is untestable without DNA. CDR1 and CDR2 (germline): MNHEY, SMNVEV (reference sequence). CDR3 size: 16 residues. CDR3 sequence: CASSLLPQGGIYEQYF.

The chain couples TRBV7-9 to TRBJ1-5. Germline values: CDR1 SEHNR, CDR2 FQNEAQ (reference sequence). This CDR3 region has 13 residues. The chain's CDR3 is CASTLGGGQPQHF.

V gene TRBV15 combines with J gene TRBJ1-4; there is no DNA to check the TCRdb D call of TRBD1. Germline CDR1 LNHNV, CDR2 YYDKDF (reference sequence). The CDR3 runs 16 residues. The CDR3 loop reads CATSRNLQGVSGKLFF.

This chain uses TRBV28 with TRBJ1-2; TCRdb indicates TRBD1, and absent DNA this call remains unverified. CDR3 length: 16 residues. From germline, CDR1 is MDHEN and CDR2 SYDVKM. The CDR3 spells CASSNPGTRNNYGYTF.

The chain recombines TRBV27 with TRBJ1-2. Germline V gives CDR1 MNHEY, CDR2 SMNVEV (reference sequence). The CDR3 spans 15 residues. The CDR3 sequence is CASSLYQGHNYGYTF.

This chain links TRBV5-6 with TRBJ1-1. The CDR3 totals 15 residues. In germline, CDR1 is SGHDT, CDR2 YYEEEE. This CDR3 reads CASSLEGLADTEAFF.

The chain uses TRBV27 and TRBJ2-5; TCRdb names TRBD2, which stays unverified in the absence of DNA. The CDR3 spans 14 residues. CDR1 is MNHEY, CDR2 SMNVEV, per germline (reference sequence). CDR3 in amino acids: CASSLSTSVETQYF.

The genes are TRBV18 and TRBJ2-1; TCRdb indicates TRBD1, and absent DNA this call remains unverified. Germline lookup yields CDR1 KGHSH and CDR2 LQKENI. This CDR3 region has 17 residues. CDR3: CASSPLRQVETYNEQFF. Filled out from reference TRBV18 and TRBJ2-1, the complete variable domain reads NAGVMQNPRHLVRRRGQEARLRCSPMKGHSHVYWYRQLPEEGLKFMVYLQKENIIDESGMPKERFSAEFPKEGPSILRIQQVVRGDSAAYFCASSPLRQVETYNEQFFGPGTRLTVL.

The chain is built from TRBV5-1 and TRBJ1-1. This CDR3 comprises 13 residues. The germline V gene encodes CDR1 SGHRS and CDR2 YFSETQ. The CDR3 region is CASRVGWNTEAFF.

The chain combines TRBV7-8 with TRBJ2-7; TCRdb proposes TRBD2, but this gene call is untestable without DNA. CDR1 and CDR2 (germline): SGHVS, FQNEAQ. This CDR3 spans 15 amino acids. The CDR3 region is CASSSLSGTTYEQYF. The full variable domain, with the rest looked up from reference TRBV7-8 and TRBJ2-7, is GAGVSQSPRYKVAKRGQDVALRCDPISGHVSLFWYQQALGQGPEFLTYFQNEAQLDKSGLPSDRFFAERPEGSVSTLKIQRTQQEDSAVYLCASSSLSGTTYEQYFGPGTRLTVT.

The rearrangement uses TRBV20-1 and TRBJ2-2; checking the TCRdb D call of TRBD2 is not possible without DNA. CDR1 and CDR2 from the germline V gene are DFQATT and SNEGSKA (reference sequence). The CDR3 totals 13 residues. The CDR3 reads CSADYPNTGELFF.

The CDR3 reads CASSQVRATAPQETQYF. The chain couples TRBV14 to TRBJ2-5; with no DNA, the TCRdb D assignment of TRBD1 cannot be verified. Germline assignment: CDR1 SGHDN and CDR2 FVKESK. CDR3 size: 17 residues. The full variable domain, rest sourced from reference TRBV14 and TRBJ2-5, is EAGVTQFPSHSVIEKGQTVTLRCDPISGHDNLYWYRRVMGKEIKFLLHFVKESKQDESGMPNNRFLAERTGGTYSTLKVQPAELEDSGVYFCASSQVRATAPQETQYFGPGTRLLVL.

This chain links TRBV19 with TRBJ2-5; TCRdb outputs TRBD2, but without DNA this stays unchecked. The CDR3 sequence is 16 residues long. Germline values: CDR1 LNHDA, CDR2 SQIVND (reference sequence). The CDR3 spells CASSPTSGIVQETQYF.

This CDR3 reads CSAQRTGTDRGKIDNSPLHF. This chain links TRBV20-1 with TRBJ1-6; without DNA, the TCRdb call of TRBD1 cannot be checked. The CDR3 has 20 amino acids. CDR1 and CDR2 (germline): DFQATT, SNEGSKA (reference sequence).